What follows is one T cell receptor (beta chain) and its context. This clone was found once. No much larger clone exists at a distance of one base, and base qualities are not known. After being thawed and rested overnight, PBMC were stained with GMM-loaded CD1B tetramer, a Live/Dead dye and anti-CD3, and were then sorted on a FACS Aria II. C32 glucose monomycolate purified from Rhodococcus equi was loaded onto CD1B tetramers. PBMC used for tetramer sorting had been depleted of CD14-expressing monocytes for a separate study before cryopreservation. Roughly 100,000 tetramer-negative cells were sorted from each donor and analyzed alongside the tetramer-positive cells. GMM-loaded CD1B tetramers were used to sort antigen-specific T cells from several healthy South African adults. The cysteine opens and the phenylalanine closes a CDR3 of 17 amino acids. Just the 51-base CDR3 DNA is kept, in frame starting at base 1. Taken from the germline V gene (reference sequence), the CDR1 and CDR2 loops are MNHEY and SMNVEV. Germline trimming amounts to 2 bases on V and 2 bases on J, with 6 as the count of junction bases outside the gene matches.

This sample stems from a study of T cells in tuberculosis (dated by TCRdb to the late 2010s). About the full investigation: In the study, CD1B tetramers and high-throughput TCR immunosequencing were combined to characterize T cells specific for the mycobacterial lipid antigen glucose monomycolate (GMM). Overall study outcomes, separate from this receptor: T cells that bind the CD1B-GMM tetramer with low affinity may have been missed by the stringent sort gate.

TCR-alpha and TCR-beta chains were sequenced unpaired, so chain pairing information was not available. The immunoSEQ multiplex PCR assay was used to generate TCR libraries, with TCR-beta and/or TCR-alpha/delta assays applied to each sample. The amplified TCR libraries were sequenced using the Illumina high-throughput platform. On the study's bioinformatics: Clustering and dimensionality reduction relied on pairwise TCRdist distances among GMM-specific receptors from T cells that were either sorted ex vivo or expanded in vitro. Sequence motifs defined by gene usage and CDR3 content were tested for enrichment in tetramer-positive versus tetramer-negative populations. The table was pulled from immuneACCESS by TCRdb, which kept in-frame rearrangements only. Such tables lose some clones; where checked, under half of the loss comes from unresolved V genes, and the rest has no known cause. V, J and clone size derive from that table, while D and trimming were established from the DNA sequence. The sample data list roughly 59,000 clones, and approximately 81% of these were observed just once. The ten largest clones add up to more than 10% of the sample.

The V and J segments used are TRBV27 and TRBJ1-5; TRBD1 lines up with 10 middle nucleotides. The source material was CD1b-GMM tetramer-negative cells sorted from PBMCs. The sample's cell subset or site label is to be understood as: T cells not binding CD1B-GMM tetramer, sorted from same donor. This receptor was taken from an adult woman with latent tuberculosis. Read as DNA, the sequence is TGTGCCAGCAGTTTAAGTGGGACAGGGGCGGGCAATCAGCCCCAGCATTTT. Protein translation: CASSLSGTGAGNQPQHF.